This section outlines one T cell receptor (beta chain) sequence together with its context. Antigen: not known. The source of the sample is a study of shared clonotypes between healthy human individuals. The V gene end was trimmed by 0 bases and the J gene end by 4 bases; junction bases not matched to a gene: 3. Germline V gives CDR1 SGHRS, CDR2 YFSETQ. This CDR3 contains 14 residues. Study observations and caveats: The sampled material consisted only of blood, and tissue repertoires are likely to differ. Sequencing depth was expected to influence donor clonotype sharing.

TCRdb's table, derived via immunoSEQ multiplex PCR, lists solely in-frame clones and lacks some. The sample lists 500,000 to 650,000 clones, roughly four fifths occurring once. Within Nashville, Tennessee resided all donors, each a Caucasian adult. Researchers drew on some 97 million PBMCs for genomic DNA from unsorted samples. The V and J genes are TRBV5-1 and TRBJ1-1; 7 nucleotides align to TRBD1. The sequence was obtained from a woman aged 40 to 50 in good health. Some clones in this sample may be carry-over from other donors' samples. Sequenced material: PBMCs. Here the CDR3 DNA reads TGCGCCAGCAGCTTGGGACAGGGCATCACTGAAGCTTTCTTT. Amino acid sequence: CASSLGQGITEAFF.